The present TCR beta chain was sequenced within a study of monozygotic twins with inflammatory bowel disease (dated by TCRdb to the late 2010s). As for the study more broadly: A total of roughly 28 monozygotic twin pairs were included in the full study, comprising nine German pairs (four IBD-concordant, five IBD-discordant) and 19 IBD-discordant Danish pairs. Each individual had, on average, about 151 000 unique TCRalpha sequences and 181 000 unique TCRbeta sequences available for analysis. Within discordant pairs, disease-associated traits were sought mainly by comparing IBD patients with their genetically identical healthy co-twins. General conclusions and limits of the study: No difference in repertoire similarity was observed between concordant and discordant twins, possibly owing to limited statistical power. Because patients were on differing immunosuppressive treatments, the repertoires may have picked up extra background noise and inter-individual variability. Different T cell subtypes could not be distinguished in the analysis. TCRbeta repertoire diversity, by inverse Simpson index, was decreased in IBD patients compared with their healthy co-twins. No single strong signal or clonotype linked to IBD turned up in the results, so the idea that one exists was not supported. Compared with healthy twins, IBD patients shared fewer clonotypes with other individuals, and the difference was most pronounced in patients with signs of disease activity.

The CDR3 goes from the cysteine to the phenylalanine over 14 residues. No DNA appears here. The germline V gene provides CDR1 SQVTM and CDR2 ANQGSEA. The library was produced with 5' RACE. Each TCR library was prepared from roughly 3.5 ug of total RNA. For each sample, cDNA synthesis was carried out in eight separate reactions using SMARTScribe reverse transcriptase. During cDNA synthesis, template switching introduced unique molecular identifiers that contained a 6-nucleotide sample barcode. Two nested PCRs of about 15 and 9 cycles amplified the TCRalpha and TCRbeta cDNA, and bead purification followed each PCR. Before amplification, cDNA was treated with uracil DNA-glycosylase and purified using the QIAquick PCR purification kit. The second PCR was the step at which Illumina TruSeq-compatible adapters and sample-specific barcodes were added. TapeStation and Qubit were used to check library quality and concentration, and roughly 5 ng of each library went into the pool. Pooled libraries were sequenced on an Illumina HiSeq2500 single-index Rapid Run with 2 x 100 bp reads and custom sequencing primers. In the paper's pipeline: MiGEC version 1.2.6 was used for UMI-based consensus assembly, which corrected PCR and sequencing errors. MiXCR version 2.1.1 was used for V(D)J alignment, clonotype assembly and CDR3 extraction. To normalise gene usage, clonotype sharing and MAIT/NKT TCR abundance, the analysis used the top 1000, 10 000 and 20 000 clonotypes per sample. Diversity was computed as the inverse Simpson index with the vegan R package after downsampling to 27 000 UMIs. Paired Mann-Whitney U tests were applied to discordant twin pairs, with Benjamini-Hochberg correction for multiple testing. TCRdb reprocessed the reads, reporting each CDR3 protein sequence once and no DNA. The V and J calls and clone size are TCRdb's, not the authors'. For this sample, the table gives some 170,000 distinct CDR3 sequences. 6% to 9.5% of the sample is taken by the ten largest.

With regard to this clonotype: Its antigen target is currently unknown.

From each donor, an approximately 2.3 ml peripheral blood sample was collected into PAXgene tubes and kept at -80 degrees C. Without T cell sorting, total RNA was isolated from whole blood using the PAXgene blood miRNA kit on an automated QIAcube. Deep TCRalpha and TCRbeta repertoire profiling with unique molecular barcoding was performed on peripheral blood of monozygotic twin pairs concordant or discordant for inflammatory bowel disease. Smoking habits were recorded for all twin pairs, and each individual was classified as a current, former or never smoker. The rearrangement combines TRBV29-1 with TRBJ1-1; TCRdb proposes TRBD1, but this gene call is untestable without DNA. The TCR comes from a human donor with ulcerative colitis or Crohn's disease, or a healthy co-twin of an affected twin (not recorded which). Sequences were obtained from blood. CDR3 protein: CSVMIDSLNTEAFF.